These 26 T cell receptor beta chains were sequenced from one sample in a study of human CD8 memory T cell subsets. The TCR beta sequencing libraries came from UMI-labeled 5' RACE. From the 5' RACE reads, TCRdb lists one entry per CDR3 protein and no DNA. This table lists about 20,000 distinct CDR3 sequences. The sample was CD8+ T cells from PBMCs. The source is a human donor in good health.

V is TRBV28 and J is TRBJ2-7; lacking DNA, the TRBD2 call made by TCRdb goes unchecked. This CDR3 has 17 amino acids. The germline CDR1 and CDR2 sequences are MDHEN and SYDVKM. Here the CDR3 reads CASSLRLAGISSYEQYF.

The rearrangement links TRBV2 to TRBJ2-1; TCRdb's D call, TRBD2, is unchecked because there is no DNA. CDR3 length equals 13 residues. Germline-derived CDR1 and CDR2 are SNHLY and FYNNEI. The CDR3 region is CAYGTDSYNEQFF.

The chain uses TRBV28 and TRBJ1-1; TCRdb outputs TRBD1, but without DNA this stays unchecked. CDR1 is MDHEN, CDR2 SYDVKM, per germline. This CDR3 is 15 amino acids long. CDR3 protein: CASSNLETVHPEAFF.

The gene calls are TRBV7-2 and TRBJ2-1. Germline V CDR1 and CDR2: SGHTA, FQGNSA. The length of the CDR3 is 18 residues. CDR3 in amino acids: CASSEINRVSRSYNEQFF.

V gene TRBV9 combines with J gene TRBJ2-1. Germline V CDR1 and CDR2: SGDLS, YYNGEE. This CDR3 comprises 14 residues. CDR3 in amino acids: CASSSSSSYNEQFF.

This clonotype is identified as medium-sized from frequency. V and J are TRBV10-1 and TRBJ1-1. Germline-derived CDR1 and CDR2 are WNHNN and SYGVQD (reference sequence). This CDR3 spans 13 amino acids. The CDR3 reads CASSEVQGTEAFF.

The rearrangement joins TRBV18 to TRBJ1-2. Germline V lookup: CDR1 KGHSH, CDR2 LQKENI. The CDR3 spans 14 residues. CDR3 loop: CASSPGPTTDGYTF.

The J gene is TRBJ2-7, the V gene TRBV9; lacking DNA, the TRBD1 call made by TCRdb goes unchecked. The CDR3 spans 15 residues. Germline V gives CDR1 SGDLS, CDR2 YYNGEE. The CDR3 spells CASSLTGTGPYEQYF.

This sequence joins TRBV29-1 and TRBJ2-7; the D gene TCRdb calls, TRBD2, cannot be checked with no DNA. This CDR3 contains 16 residues. CDR1 is SQVTM and CDR2 is ANQGSEA in the germline V gene. The CDR3 sequence: CSVEGLAGRDYGEQYF.

Judged by frequency, this clonotype is medium-sized (0.01 to 0.1%). The chain recombines TRBV2 with TRBJ1-5; the TCRdb call, TRBD1, lacks DNA for checking. The CDR3 totals 12 residues. Germline CDR1 is SNHLY and CDR2 is FYNNEI. The chain's CDR3 is CASSTGRQPQHF.

In terms of frequency, this clonotype is medium-sized. The rearrangement joins TRBV12-3 or TRBV12-4 to TRBJ2-1. There are 15 residues in the CDR3. Here the CDR3 reads CASSLGDITYNEQFF.

The chain is built from TRBV11-1 and TRBJ2-7; TCRdb's D call, TRBD1, is unchecked because there is no DNA. The CDR3 sequence is 15 residues long. CDR1 and CDR2 from the germline V gene are SGHAT and FQDESV (reference sequence). Here the CDR3 reads CASSSPLSTGDEQYF. The variable domain in full, with the rest retrieved from reference TRBV11-1 and TRBJ2-7, is EAEVAQSPRYKITEKSQAVAFWCDPISGHATLYWYRQILGQGPELLVQFQDESVVDDSQLPKDRFSAERLKGVDSTLKIQPAELGDSAMYLCASSSPLSTGDEQYFGPGTRLTVT.

V and J are TRBV7-9 and TRBJ1-1; no DNA is available, so the TRBD1 call from TCRdb remains unchecked. CDR3 size: 13 residues. In germline, CDR1 is SEHNR, CDR2 FQNEAQ (reference sequence). This chain's CDR3 is CASSTTDRTEAFF.

In terms of frequency, this clonotype is medium-sized. The genes are TRBV7-8 and TRBJ1-2; TCRdb names TRBD1, which stays unverified in the absence of DNA. Germline CDR1 is SGHVS and CDR2 is FQNEAQ. CDR3 length equals 15 residues. The CDR3 protein is CASSWTGTDNYGYTF.

The chain recombines TRBV19 with TRBJ2-1. Germline V gene lookup returns CDR1 LNHDA and CDR2 SQIVND (reference sequence). This CDR3 has 14 residues. CDR3: CASDPGDSYNEQFF.

CDR3 loop: CASSERTGGQPQHF. The chain uses TRBV6-1 and TRBJ1-5; the D call of TRBD1 rests on TCRdb alone, since no DNA is present to check it. Germline V gene lookup returns CDR1 MNHNS and CDR2 SASEGT. The CDR3 totals 14 residues.

This chain joins TRBV29-1 and TRBJ2-7; without DNA, the TCRdb call of TRBD2 cannot be checked. Germline lookup yields CDR1 SQVTM and CDR2 ANQGSEA. The CDR3 sequence is 14 residues long. The CDR3 sequence: CSVVPGLSSYEQYF.

The chain combines TRBV5-1 with TRBJ2-7; lacking DNA, the TRBD1 call made by TCRdb goes unchecked. Germline V lookup: CDR1 SGHRS, CDR2 YFSETQ. CDR3 length equals 13 residues. CDR3 protein: CASSFNRGMEQYF. Complete variable domain (other parts from reference TRBV5-1 and TRBJ2-7): KAGVTQTPRYLIKTRGQQVTLSCSPISGHRSVSWYQQTPGQGLQFLFEYFSETQRNKGNFPGRFSGRQFSNSRSEMNVSTLELGDSALYLCASSFNRGMEQYFGPGTRLTVT.

The chain uses TRBV6-2 or TRBV6-3 and TRBJ2-3; TCRdb indicates TRBD1, and absent DNA this call remains unverified. Germline V gives CDR1 MNHEY, CDR2 SVGEGT. The CDR3 length is 17 residues. The CDR3 reads CASRGLVTGRTTDTQYF.

This chain uses TRBV28 with TRBJ1-5; absent DNA, TCRdb's TRBD1 call cannot be checked. The CDR3 is made up of 15 amino acids. Looked up from germline, CDR1 is MDHEN and CDR2 is SYDVKM. The CDR3 reads CASSPLTGGSQPQHF.

The V gene is TRBV7-9, the J gene TRBJ1-5; the D gene TCRdb calls, TRBD1, cannot be checked with no DNA. This CDR3 region has 15 residues. Germline V gives CDR1 SEHNR, CDR2 FQNEAQ (reference sequence). CDR3 residues: CASSLLGGQEGPQHF. The entire variable domain, with the rest obtained from reference TRBV7-9 and TRBJ1-5, is as follows: DTGVSQNPRHKITKRGQNVTFRCDPISEHNRLYWYRQTLGQGPEFLTYFQNEAQLEKSRLLSDRFSAERPKGSFSTLEIQRTEQGDSAMYLCASSLLGGQEGPQHFGDGTRLSIL.

Measured by frequency, this clonotype is medium-sized. J is TRBJ2-7 and V is TRBV30; TCRdb returns TRBD2, unconfirmable since there is no DNA. This CDR3 region has 15 residues. CDR1 GTSNPN and CDR2 SVGIG come from the germline V gene (reference sequence). CDR3 sequence: CAWSVVQSGGSEQYF.

This chain links TRBV13 with TRBJ1-1; TCRdb's D call of TRBD1 is untestable without DNA. Germline values: CDR1 PRHDT, CDR2 FYEKMQ (reference sequence). The CDR3 loop spans 15 amino acids. The CDR3 sequence: CASSYRGRGRTEAFF. The variable domain in full, with the rest retrieved from reference TRBV13 and TRBJ1-1, is AAGVIQSPRHLIKEKRETATLKCYPIPRHDTVYWYQQGPGQDPQFLISFYEKMQSDKGSIPDRFSAQQFSDYHSELNMSSLELGDSALYFCASSYRGRGRTEAFFGQGTRLTVV.

The rearrangement links TRBV15 to TRBJ2-1; TCRdb names TRBD1, which stays unverified in the absence of DNA. The germline V gene encodes CDR1 LNHNV and CDR2 YYDKDF (reference sequence). CDR3 length: 16 amino acids. The CDR3 loop reads CATSRGKGGGTDEQFF.

This chain connects TRBV12-3 or TRBV12-4 to TRBJ2-2; the D call of TRBD1 rests on TCRdb alone, since no DNA is present to check it. The CDR3 length is 12 residues. CDR3 sequence reads: CASTVGGGELFF.

The chain joins TRBV28 to TRBJ2-1. This CDR3 has 15 residues. Germline CDR1 and CDR2: MDHEN and SYDVKM. CDR3 sequence: CASSRMAGTYNEQFF.